This record looks at one T cell receptor (beta chain) sequence and its context. Its antigen remains unidentified. Per-nucleotide qualities are absent, and no much larger clonotype sits a single base away. In total, just over 650 healthy bone marrow donors made up the cohort. Cohort members were all nominally healthy when sampled, although unrecorded immune exposures were likely present. The donor tested CMV seropositive, placing the donor among the 290 or so seropositive members of the cohort. Every donor gave a peripheral blood sample, and the peripheral blood mononuclear cells from that sample were used for TCR beta sequencing. The Qiagen DNeasy Blood Extraction Kit was used to extract genomic DNA from the blood cell samples. This entry belongs to a study of cytomegalovirus exposure and HLA in healthy donors (TCRdb year 2017). Concerning the study at large: An earlier analysis of about 560 of the donors reported 276 Gb of sequence data and 117 million unique TCR beta sequences obtained from about 179 million T cells. Besides the first cohort of 666 subjects, a separate validation cohort made up of 120 different subjects was used. Several DR-DQ haplotypes were treated as single units for association and clustering because of strong linkage in the cohort. Genome-wide SNP genotypes for about three fifths of the roughly 670 donors were used in a later genetic analysis, which treated that subset as a discovery cohort. Around 330 gigabases of sequencing data and around 90 million unique TCR sequences made up an early release that covered 640 HLA-typed donors. Of the roughly 400 genotyped donors, 81% were placed in the genetic ancestry cluster associated with self-reported Caucasian donors. The study aimed to test whether cataloging public T cell receptors could reveal signatures of past pathogen exposure. Class I and class II HLA loci were covered by the typing at four-digit resolution. To decide whether each TCR beta V gene segment behaved as functional or pseudogenic, an earlier analysis of approximately 600 of the donors relied on high-throughput TCR beta sequencing. The later analysis used no new phenotypic data to find candidate immune exposures, relying instead on TCR beta sequences and their occurrence across donors. Across 398 genotyped donors of the cohort, an average of about 240,000 unique TCR beta nucleotide sequences per donor were sequenced, and around 19% of those sequences were non-productive. The study profiled the T cell repertoires of under 850 subjects by immunosequencing and related them to cytomegalovirus serostatus. The number of donors typed differed by locus, with about 620-630 for A, B, C, DRB1 and DQB1, more than 500 for DQA1, approximately 570 for DPA1, and about 450 for DPB1. Donor age, sex, ethnicity and CMV serostatus were collected together with the repertoire data. Every discovery cohort repertoire had been produced on one sequencing platform. To predict cytomegalovirus infection status, the study combined high-throughput TCR immunosequencing, statistical association of individual TCRs with disease status, and machine learning. A later analysis re-analyzed previously published TCR beta repertoires from 500 to 700 donors and added high-resolution HLA genotyping to study TCR occurrence patterns.

The full study reports these points: The classifier was reported to diagnose cytomegalovirus status with high specificity and sensitivity in both the original cohort and the validation cohort. The 87-base-pair reads could not distinguish some IMGT-functional V segments, including TRBV6-2 and TRBV6-3, so those segments were excluded. A group of highly shared sequence variants was considered likely to be a technical artifact of the sequencing pipeline. An association between a missense DCLRE1C variant and V-gene and J-gene trimming of TCR beta chains was found in a later genetic analysis and replicated in an independent cohort. Three of the identified cytomegalovirus-associated TCR beta chains were confirmed in vitro to be specific for cytomegalovirus antigens. In a later analysis, several top co-occurrence clusters were reported to appear linked to parvovirus B19, influenza, CMV and Epstein-Barr virus. In a later analysis, TCR association rates were found to vary across HLA loci, with the most associated TCRs seen for DRB1 alleles and the fewest for HLA-C alleles. Presence/absence analyses assumed roughly uniform sequencing depth across donors, an assumption that may not hold. It was suggested by the authors that the approach could potentially be generalized to other disease states and immunological phenotypes. Strong co-occurrence of HLA alleles, especially DR and DQ, made assigning TCR associations to individual alleles difficult. In a later analysis, 16,951 TCR beta sequences were associated with specific HLA alleles at a false discovery rate of 0.05. A later genetic analysis reported fewer N-insertions in productive TCRs among donors in an Asian-associated ancestry cluster than the roughly 640-donor mean. Because HLA typing was unavailable for some donors at each locus, only the typed subset was used in association tests. In an earlier analysis of 500 to 650 of the donors, most TCR beta V segments appeared in productive rearrangements about 87% or about 30% of the time, broadly matching IMGT annotations. Only TCR beta chains were sequenced in this cohort, and the absence of alpha or paired-chain data limited detectable features. For the cohort, immune exposure information was limited to CMV serostatus. The study listed 164 TCR beta chains as associated with cytomegalovirus. A further reported finding was that TCR beta sequences accurately predicted the HLA-A and HLA-B alleles for most subjects in the first cohort. Correlated functional status among segregating V segments might be attributable to linkage disequilibrium, but an unknown experimental factor could not be ruled out. Because counts were too low, some 16 rarely observed V segments, including chromosome 9 orphons, were excluded from the earlier analysis of under 650 of the donors. In a later analysis, HLA-associated TCR beta chains showed more clonal expansion and lower generation probabilities than non-associated chains that were equally common. A later analysis found that most CMV-associated TCR beta chains appeared HLA-restricted, with HLA associations seemingly driven largely by CMV exposure. Most TCR sequences were observed very rarely across donors, whereas some public TCRs were present in many individuals.

To prepare the library, the immunoSEQ multiplex PCR assay was applied. For the multiplex PCR, a mixture combining 60 forward primers for TCR Vbeta segments and 13 reverse primers for TCR Jbeta segments was used. A multiplex PCR assay on genomic DNA amplified the CDR3 region of rearranged TCR beta genes. The Illumina HiSeq System was used to sequence the amplified TCR beta libraries as 87-base-pair reads. In the original analysis: A later analysis counted about 80 million unique TCR beta chains across the 550 to 800 repertoires, and some 11 million of these chains were shared by at least two donors. To remove PCR and sequencing errors, raw reads were error-corrected and collapsed into unique sequences using a nearest-neighbor algorithm that merged closely related sequences. Alignment of CDR3 sequences to IMGT reference sequences was used to assign V, D and J gene segments. Each retained sequence needed at least a six-nucleotide match to both a V gene segment and a J gene segment. Rearrangements were classified as productive when the CDR3 lacked stop codons and remained in frame with V and J, and all other rearrangements were classified as non-productive. CDR3 was defined according to IMGT convention as the region running from the second conserved V-encoded cysteine to the conserved J-encoded phenylalanine. The earlier analysis of around 640 of the donors excluded sequences that lacked an unambiguous match to a single V gene segment. In an earlier analysis of a few hundred of the donors, a V segment was called functional when productive rearrangements were above 56.7%, and segregating when the standard deviation between donors exceeded 5%. A statistical classification framework was built to diagnose cytomegalovirus status from the catalog of TCR beta chain sequences. A later analysis assigned V and J genes by comparing TCR nucleotide sequences with IMGT/GENE-DB human TR gene sequences. The TCRdist pipeline was used in a later analysis to assign CDR3 sequences and most-parsimonious VDJ recombination scenarios. In a later analysis, each TCR beta chain was defined by its CDR3 amino acid sequence together with its V-gene family, and reads lacking a unique V-gene family were excluded. As a way to deal with suspected cross-contamination and a sequencing artifact, a later analysis dropped 640 or so nucleotide sequences that were highly shared and had low generation probability. In a later analysis, a clonal expansion index for each public chain was calculated from normalized within-repertoire ranks of inferred template counts. Generation probabilities in a later analysis came from a VDJ recombination model fitted to out-of-frame rearrangements, and those results were checked against IGoR. In a later analysis, TCR-TCR, TCR-HLA and TCR-CMV co-occurrence was scored with hypergeometric tests, and a repertoire-size bias correction was applied to TCR pairs. In a later analysis, false discovery rates were estimated by permuting HLA or CMV assignments 20 times. In a later analysis, co-occurring TCRs were grouped using DBSCAN, with TCRdist sequence similarity added in when clustering inside HLA-allele-positive subsets. Repertoires with fewer than 30,000 or more than 120,000 public chains, plus five repertoires with anomalous nucleotide sharing, were excluded from co-occurrence clustering. As stored in TCRdb, this immuneACCESS dataset retains in-frame rearrangements with V and J assigned. A fraction of the clones does not appear; measured against another copy, unresolved V genes explain less than half of the discrepancy, and the remainder lacks a known reason. V, J and clone size reflect that table, while D and trimming were determined from the DNA. This sample has about 140,000 clones in its table, and roughly 78% of those were observed once. Of the sample, around 6.3% falls within the top ten clones.

V gives up 4 bases and J gives up 0 bases, and the segment between their germline ends measures 5 bases. Based on the germline V gene, the CDR1 and CDR2 sequences are SGHRS and YFSETQ. Spanning cysteine to phenylalanine, the CDR3 consists of 14 amino acids. The kept DNA is CDR3 alone, 42 bases in frame from the first base. Sequencing was done on a sample of PBMCs. Here the chain combines TRBV5-1 and TRBJ2-6, with TRBD2 as a weak D call on 5 bases. The origin of this receptor is a man in his forties in good health and CMV-seropositive. Read as DNA, the sequence is TGCGCCAGCAGCGGAGGCTCTGGGGCCAACGTCCTGACTTTC. It is translated as CASSGGSGANVLTF. The entire variable domain, with the stretches around the CDR3 drawn from the reference TRBV5-1 and TRBJ2-6 proteins, is KAGVTQTPRYLIKTRGQQVTLSCSPISGHRSVSWYQQTPGQGLQFLFEYFSETQRNKGNFPGRFSGRQFSNSRSEMNVSTLELGDSALYLCASSGGSGANVLTFGAGSRLTVL.